This TCR beta chain is drawn from a study of CD4 T cells in relation to SARS-CoV-2 and coronaviruses listed by TCRdb under 2021. Background for the entire study: HLA restriction was mapped for shared crossreactive spike epitopes using patient-derived lymphoblastoid cell lines. The study assessed, at the TCR clonotype level, memory CD4+ T cell crossreactivity between SARS-CoV-2 and common cold coronavirus spike proteins. Expansion assays from other donors in the study were sequenced with a different, Illumina-based TCR-beta assay. Samples from three pre-COVID donors and the naive versus memory experiments were sequenced with the Adaptive Biotechnologies TCR-sequencing kit; other data were Illumina-based.

About this clone: There is no known antigen for this receptor. The sample holds no much larger clone one base away, and base qualities are not on file.

Deep-resolution immunoSEQ TCR-beta sequencing was performed on DNA from uncultured naive and memory CD4+ T cells. From the authors' description of their analysis: Preprocessing removed nonproductive sequences and CDR3s not starting with C, not ending with F or W, or shorter than 7 amino acids. Cultured and uncultured naive and memory CD4+ repertoires were searched for CDR3s previously identified as spike- and CEF-reactive. After three terminal residues were trimmed from each end, CDR3 homology was quantified as pairwise Levenshtein distance using the stringdist R package. TCRdb took this table from immuneACCESS and kept in-frame rearrangements with V and J called. Such tables lack part of the clones; where checked against another copy, unresolved V genes explain under half of the gap, and the rest is unexplained. V and J calls and clone size are given by that table; D and trimming were obtained from the DNA. For this sample the table gives tens of thousands of clones, of which 85% to 95% were detected only once. Together, the top ten hold approximately 0.21% of the sample.

On the study overall, not on this receptor specifically: Because the crossreactivity analysis focused on spike protein, crossreactivity against other viral proteins was not assessed. Memory CD4+ clonotypes crossrecognizing SARS-CoV-2 and at least one common cold coronavirus spike were found in approximately 60% of donors. No donor contributed both pre-pandemic and post-infection samples, which limited tracing the source of pre-existing responses. Crossreactive clones showed significantly weaker SARS-CoV-2-driven expansion than monoreactive clones, consistent with antigenic imprinting. Naive versus memory sequencing indicated that memory recall responses, rather than primary responses primed during culture, are detected by the assay. Small numbers of patients and of tested TCRs limited the study.

CD4+ T cells from unexposed donors were collected before the COVID-19 pandemic (2011-2018). Naive and memory CD4+ T cells were separated from cryopreserved PBMCs by first enriching for CD4 and then performing EasySep naive CD4+ T cell enrichment. The leukapheresis product for the unexposed donors was obtained through commercial purchase. Ficoll-Paque PLUS gradient centrifugation was used to isolate PBMCs from leukapheresis product or whole blood. The PBMCs went either fresh into the expansion assay or into cryopreservation at -140 degrees C. The QIAamp Micro DNA Kit was used to extract genomic DNA from the CD4+ T cells. The CDR3, from cysteine to phenylalanine, totals 15 residues. Only the CDR3 part of the read is kept: 45 bases, read in frame from the first base. The V end loses 7 bases and the J end loses 2 bases, and a stretch of 15 bases separates them. Via the germline V gene (reference sequence), CDR1 is WNHNN and CDR2 SYGVQD.

Sequencing was done on a sample of naive CD4+ T cells from PBMCs. According to the study, the label for this sample's cell subset or site signals: naive CD4+ T cells isolated by negative enrichment. The chain uses TRBV10-1 and TRBJ1-3, with the identity of the D gene unclear. The receptor was derived from a human donor in good health. The nucleotide sequence is given as TGCGCCAGCATTCTAGACAAACCACCTGGAAACACCATATATTTT. Translated, this is CASILDKPPGNTIYF.